These T cell receptor beta chains were read from a single sample in a study of shared clonotypes between healthy human individuals. The table came from immunoSEQ multiplex PCR; TCRdb's copy has only in-frame clones and leaves some out. The sample consists of some 2.1 million clones, around 93% of them appearing once. Sequenced input: naive CD8+ T cells from PBMCs. These receptors were taken from a man aged 18 to 35 in good health. Some clones in this sample may be carry-over from other donors' samples. Both conserved end residues are part of each CDR3. Clone sizes are given selectively: once, few, many, or a class where the clone is expanded.

TRBJ2-3 | TRBV15 | . | CATSRDSSTDTQYF
TRBJ2-7 | TRBV2 | . | CASRVGQGGTYEQYF
TRBJ1-1 | TRBV19 | . | CASSIREQGWTEAFF
TRBJ1-2 | TRBV5-6 | . | CASSLVPQNFYGYTF
TRBJ2-3 | TRBV4-3 | . | CASSPRDRNADTQYF
TRBJ2-1 | TRBV4-2 | . | CASSQDPSGNYNEQFF
TRBJ1-1 | TRBV27 | once | CASSLDLGGEAFF
TRBJ2-7 | TRBV6-5 | . | CASSYTTAPSSYEQYF
TRBJ2-3 | TRBV9 | . | CASSVVGAADTQYF
TRBJ2-7 | TRBV27 | . | CASSSLVGGRPYEQYF
TRBJ1-3 | TRBV13 | . | CASSSGRNTIYF
TRBJ1-4 | TRBV5-1 | . | CASSWATGGNEKLFF
TRBJ2-1 | TRBV7-9 | . | CASSDRLQRGLHEQFF
TRBJ2-7 | TRBV27 | . | CASSLNARATGGKNEQYF
TRBJ1-3 | TRBV4-1 | . | CASSQFEGPLAGNTIYF
TRBJ2-7 | TRBV27 | . | CASSLASGTGPHEQYF